This T cell receptor beta chain appears in the sequencing data of a study of blood T cell repertoires in COVID-19. As for the study in general: The United States, Italy and Spain were the sources of the acute and convalescent COVID-19 samples. PBMCs, B-cell-depleted T cells, or T cells were the source of the cDNA or gDNA that made up the material.

In the study's own analysis: By means of reference gene primer amplification, nucleated cell counts were estimated. Clones were read by immunoSEQ multiplex PCR, and TCRdb kept only the in-frame ones, dropping some. The V and J calls and clone size come from that table; D and trimming were worked out from the DNA. The table records a few hundred thousand clones, 80% to 85% of them present only once. The V end lost 3 bases, the J end lost 0 bases, and 8 bases lay between the germline ends. Per the germline V gene, CDR1 is MDHEN and CDR2 is SYDVKM. The CDR3 length is 14 residues. The specimen was peripheral blood. The clonotype comes from a man aged 25 to 40 with active or convalescent COVID-19. The chain combines TRBV28 with TRBJ1-2, with D tentatively TRBD1 (5 bases). The CDR3 loop reads CASSFWGPNYGYTF. CDR3 bases: TGTGCCAGCAGTTTCTGGGGCCCTAACTATGGCTACACCTTC.